One and the same sample provided the 10 T cell receptor beta chains below, sequenced in a study of T and B cells in COVID-19 patients. TRB was amplified from around 230-520 ng of blood genomic DNA. TRB rearrangements were amplified by multiplex PCR with BIOMED2 TRB-A/B primers. TCRdb redid the calling of the multiplex PCR reads with MiXCR, one entry per CDR3 protein. In the table there are some 14,000 distinct CDR3 sequences, under 30% of which are singletons. Specimen: blood. Every receptor here comes from a human donor who had recovered from COVID-19.

This clonotype is medium-sized by share. The rearrangement uses TRBV19 and TRBJ2-3, with D hard to call. Trimming shortened V by 7 bases and J by 6 bases, and 14 bases separated the two germline ends. The CDR3 loop spans 13 amino acids. Germline V gene data show CDR1 as LNHDA and CDR2 as SQIVND (reference sequence). The CDR3 DNA sequence: TGTGCCAGTAAAAGACAAAACGAGGATACGCAGTATTTT. Translating it yields CASKRQNEDTQYF. Based on the CDR3 plus reference TRBV19 and TRBJ2-3, the full variable domain is DGGITQSPKYLFRKEGQNVTLSCEQNLNHDAMYWYRQDPGQGLRLIYYSQIVNDFQKGDIAEGYSVSREKKESFPLTVTSAQKNPTAFYLCASKRQNEDTQYFGPGTRLTVL.

This clonotype was seen at least ten times. The chain recombines TRBV15 with TRBJ2-7; 7 bases map to TRBD2. Germline assignment: CDR1 LNHNV and CDR2 YYDKDF (reference sequence). V trimming: 8 bases; J trimming: 1 base; junction bases outside the gene matches: 5. The CDR3 is 13 residues long. CDR3 sequence (DNA): TGTGCCACCGGGGAGGGCAGGTCCTACGAGCAGTACTTC. Translating it yields CATGEGRSYEQYF.

The rearrangement joins TRBV19 to TRBJ1-5; D unclear. CDR1 and CDR2 (germline): LNHDA, SQIVND (reference sequence). The CDR3 length is 15 residues. The V gene lost 5 bases and the J gene lost 2 bases, with 13 bases spanning the gap. The CDR3 DNA is TGTGCCAGTAGTCCCAGGCGGCAGGGCAATCAGCCCCAGCATTTT. Translating it yields CASSPRRQGNQPQHF.

Within the sample, this clonotype is medium-sized. The chain couples TRBV30 to TRBJ2-1; the match to TRBD2 covers 7 bases. CDR1 and CDR2 from the germline V gene are GTSNPN and SVGIG (reference sequence). The CDR3 has 16 residues. Trimming cost V 0 bases and J 0 bases; bases outside gene matches: 5. The CDR3 DNA is TGTGCCTGGAGTGTAGCAGCGGGGCTCTCCTACAATGAGCAGTTCTTC. This encodes CAWSVAAGLSYNEQFF. Complete variable domain (other parts from reference TRBV30 and TRBJ2-1): SQTIHQWPATLVQPVGSPLSLECTVEGTSNPNLYWYRQAAGRGLQLLFYSVGIGQISSEVPQNLSASRPQDRQFILSSKKLLLSDSGFYLCAWSVAAGLSYNEQFFGPGTRLTVL.

Details on this clonotype: A much larger clone lies a single base off, so this may be a read error. The conserved phenylalanine or tryptophan normally closing the CDR3 is absent here, so this likely arose from a read error. The chain recombines TRBV6-5 with TRBJ2-6; either TRBD1 or TRBD2 may fit D (5 bases each). V was pared by 2 bases and J by 0 bases, with 14 bases between. In germline, CDR1 is MNHEY, CDR2 SVGAGI. The CDR3 is 18 residues long. The DNA for the CDR3 is TGTGCCAGCAGTTACCTGGGGGTTGGGAGCTCTGGGGCCAACGTCCTGACTTTA. Protein: CASSYLGVGSSGANVLTL.

This chain uses TRBV19 with TRBJ2-7, with D unclear. This CDR3 has 13 amino acids. CDR1 is LNHDA and CDR2 is SQIVND in the germline V gene (reference sequence). Trimming removed 6 bases at V and 2 bases at J, with 11 bases between. This CDR3 reads CASRGPGPYEQYF. The CDR3 nucleotides are TGTGCCAGTAGGGGCCCGGGTCCCTACGAGCAGTACTTC.

This clonotype appeared a few times. The rearrangement joins TRBV27 to TRBJ1-5; 7 bases are a match to TRBD1. V was clipped by 6 bases and J by 3 bases; unmatched bases: 8. Germline-derived CDR1 and CDR2 are MNHEY and SMNVEV (reference sequence). This CDR3 has 15 residues. The CDR3 sequence: CASSQETGNNQPQHF. CDR3 nucleotide sequence: TGTGCCAGCAGCCAAGAGACAGGGAACAATCAGCCCCAGCATTTT.

This clonotype showed up many times. The rearrangement links TRBV13 to TRBJ2-1, with 14 bases matching TRBD2. The CDR3 runs to 15 residues. Germline V gene lookup returns CDR1 PRHDT and CDR2 FYEKMQ (reference sequence). Germline trimming cut 3 bases from V and 10 bases from J; bases unmatched to any gene: 5. CDR3 amino acids: CASSFPGLAGEEQFF. In DNA, the CDR3 is TGTGCCAGCAGCTTCCCGGGACTAGCGGGAGAAGAGCAGTTCTTC.

This clonotype was found a few times. V usage is TRBV15 and J usage is TRBJ1-1, with D uncertain. Germline V gene sequence: CDR1 LNHNV, CDR2 YYDKDF (reference sequence). V lost 0 bases, J lost 8 bases, and 13 bases lay in between. The CDR3 totals 14 residues. The CDR3 region is CATSRDYEGIEAFF. CDR3 DNA sequence: TGTGCCACCAGCAGAGATTATGAGGGCATAGAAGCTTTCTTT.

Worth noting for this clonotype: A much more abundant neighbour one base away suggests this may be a read error. V is TRBV18 and J is TRBJ2-3; no clear D. The CDR3 length is 14 residues. V shed 3 bases and J shed 6 bases, with 13 bases lying between them. Germline V lookup: CDR1 KGHSH, CDR2 LQKENI. For the CDR3, the DNA is TGTGCCAGCTCACCCCTCAAGCCGAGTGATACGCAGTATTTT. Protein sequence: CASSPLKPSDTQYF.